These 5 T cell receptor beta chains originate from one sample sequenced in a study of blood T cell repertoires in COVID-19. Profiled with immunoSEQ multiplex PCR; TCRdb holds only in-frame clones, not every one. The sample shows approximately 310,000 clones, 85% of them seen only once. The specimen sequenced was PBMCs or T cells enriched from blood (not recorded which). The receptors originated from a woman in her thirties who had been exposed to COVID-19.

V gene TRBV3-1 (or the pseudogene TRBV3-2) combines with J gene TRBJ2-1; 11 bases line up with TRBD2. The germline V gene encodes CDR1 LGHDT and CDR2 YNNKEL (reference sequence). V lost 1 base to trimming and J lost 9 bases; unmatched junction nucleotides: 8. This CDR3 spans 16 amino acids. The CDR3 sequence is CASSQVITSGSREQFF. The CDR3 coding sequence is TGTGCCAGCAGCCAAGTAATAACTAGCGGGAGTCGTGAGCAGTTCTTC.

The rearrangement links TRBV6-6 to TRBJ1-2; unclear D gene. Germline CDR1 is MNHNY and CDR2 is SVGAGI (reference sequence). The CDR3 is made up of 13 amino acids. V was shortened by 8 bases and J by 2 bases, with 12 bases between the two germline ends. The CDR3 nucleotides are TGTGCCAGCTCCGCGGCAGAAAACTATGGCTACACCTTC. Its protein is CASSAAENYGYTF.

This clone was seen a single time. This rearrangement joins TRBV2 to TRBJ1-2, with D perhaps matching TRBD1 (6 bases). V was clipped by 4 bases and J by 4 bases, with 19 bases between them. There are 16 residues in the CDR3. Per the germline V gene, CDR1 is SNHLY and CDR2 is FYNNEI. Here the CDR3 reads CASSGLTGRVSYGYTF. The CDR3 DNA sequence: TGTGCCAGCAGTGGACTAACAGGGAGGGTCTCCTATGGCTACACCTTC.

The gene calls are TRBV4-3 and TRBJ1-1, with D possibly being TRBD1 (6 bases). Trimming shortened V by 5 bases and J by 0 bases, and 22 bases separated the two germline ends. The CDR3 runs to 18 residues. Germline CDR1 and CDR2: LGHNA and YSLEER. CDR3 sequence reads: CASSLSPRQDTMNTEAFF. CDR3 bases: TGCGCCAGCAGCTTATCCCCAAGACAGGACACTATGAACACTGAAGCTTTCTTT.

The chain links TRBV30 to TRBJ1-6, with D possibly being TRBD1 (5 bases). V shed 4 bases and J shed 0 bases, with 16 bases lying between them. The germline gives CDR1 GTSNPN, CDR2 SVGIG (reference sequence). This CDR3 is 17 amino acids long. CDR3 region: CAWKRDGGSSYNSPLHF. Written as DNA, the CDR3 is TGTGCCTGGAAACGGGACGGGGGGAGCTCCTATAATTCACCCCTCCACTTT.